A single sample is the source of the 32 T cell receptor beta chains below, sequenced in a study of T-cell memory formation after mild COVID-19. Via MiXCR, TCRdb re-called the 5' RACE reads, giving one row per CDR3 protein. The sample lists about 110,000 distinct CDR3 sequences, 15% to 20% occurring once. What was sequenced was PBMCs or a T cell subset sorted from them (not recorded which). These receptors were taken from a man younger than 30 who had mild COVID-19 (a few samples of this study predate the infection). Cell type and time point are not known.

This clonotype has more than one count but fewer than ten. As DNA, the CDR3 is TGTGCCAGCAGCCCTCCCCCCGACGGAGTAGAGACCCAGTACTTC. This codes for CASSPPPDGVETQYF. The genes are TRBV5-5 and TRBJ2-5; the D is unclear. Trimming removed 4 bases from V and 4 bases from J, with 17 bases in between. This CDR3 comprises 15 residues. Germline-derived CDR1 and CDR2 are SGHKS and YYEKEE (reference sequence). Complete variable domain (other parts from reference TRBV5-5 and TRBJ2-5): DAGVTQSPTHLIKTRGQQVTLRCSPISGHKSVSWYQQVLGQGPQFIFQYYEKEERGRGNFPDRFSARQFPNYSSELNVNALLLGDSALYLCASSPPPDGVETQYFGPGTRLLVL.

This chain links TRBV6-2 or TRBV6-3 with TRBJ2-1; the D call may be TRBD1 or TRBD2 (6 bases each). CDR3 length equals 16 residues. Germline V gene data show CDR1 as MNHEY and CDR2 as SVGEGT. The V gene lost 2 bases and the J gene lost 9 bases, with 20 bases spanning the gap. The CDR3 spells CASSYPKGGLGGEQFF. CDR3 nucleotides: TGTGCCAGCAGTTACCCGAAGGGGGGCCTGGGGGGTGAGCAGTTCTTC.

The chain joins TRBV19 to TRBJ1-1; D unclear. CDR3 size: 14 residues. From germline, CDR1 is LNHDA and CDR2 SQIVND (reference sequence). V lost 7 bases and J 2 bases, leaving 14 bases between the germline ends. The CDR3 DNA sequence: TGTGCCAGTAAAGTTGGCACGCACAACACTGAAGCTTTCTTT. Protein: CASKVGTHNTEAFF.

There are many counts of this clonotype. This rearrangement joins TRBV5-1 to TRBJ2-3, with 7 positions matching TRBD2. In germline, CDR1 is SGHRS, CDR2 YFSETQ. There are 16 residues in the CDR3. Trimming took 0 bases from V and 4 from J; bases not matched to a gene: 8. For the CDR3, the DNA is TGCGCCAGCAGCTTGGGTACCGGGGGGTGGGCAGATACGCAGTATTTT. Residues: CASSLGTGGWADTQYF. Drawing the rest from reference TRBV5-1 and TRBJ2-3, the complete variable domain is KAGVTQTPRYLIKTRGQQVTLSCSPISGHRSVSWYQQTPGQGLQFLFEYFSETQRNKGNFPGRFSGRQFSNSRSEMNVSTLELGDSALYLCASSLGTGGWADTQYFGPGTRLTVL.

This clonotype has a handful of counts. In DNA form, the CDR3 reads TGCGCCAGCAGCACACCGGACAGGAGAAATGAGCAGTTCTTC. Encoded protein: CASSTPDRRNEQFF. The rearrangement joins TRBV5-1 to TRBJ2-1, with 7 bases matching TRBD1. J was trimmed by 7 bases and V by 4 bases; bases with no gene match: 8. CDR3 length: 14 amino acids. The V gene's germline CDR1 is SGHRS and CDR2 YFSETQ.

CDR3 sequence reads: CASSLGASGVADTQYF. The CDR3 DNA follows: TGTGCCAGCAGCTTAGGCGCTAGCGGGGTGGCAGATACGCAGTATTTT. The genes are TRBV7-6 and TRBJ2-3; 9 positions agree with TRBD2. There are 16 residues in the CDR3. Germline CDR1 and CDR2: SGHVS and FNYEAQ. The V segment lost 1 base and the J segment 4 bases; nucleotides outside the gene matches: 6.

This clonotype came up a few times. The J gene is TRBJ2-3, the V gene TRBV5-4; D may be TRBD1 (5 bases). V was shortened by 0 bases and J by 0 bases, with 11 bases between the two germline ends. Germline V lookup: CDR1 SGHNT, CDR2 YYREEE (reference sequence). The CDR3 loop spans 16 amino acids. The CDR3 reads CASSLALTGSTDTQYF. DNA for the CDR3: TGTGCCAGCAGCTTGGCCCTAACAGGTAGCACAGATACGCAGTATTTT.

The rearrangement uses TRBV5-1 and TRBJ2-3; maybe TRBD2 (5 bases). Germline V gene lookup returns CDR1 SGHRS and CDR2 YFSETQ. The CDR3 length is 12 residues. V was clipped by 6 bases and J by 6 bases, with 11 bases between them. CDR3 DNA sequence: TGCGCCAGCACCAGCGAGGGTGATACGCAGTATTTT. It yields the protein CASTSEGDTQYF. The variable domain in full, with the rest retrieved from reference TRBV5-1 and TRBJ2-3, is KAGVTQTPRYLIKTRGQQVTLSCSPISGHRSVSWYQQTPGQGLQFLFEYFSETQRNKGNFPGRFSGRQFSNSRSEMNVSTLELGDSALYLCASTSEGDTQYFGPGTRLTVL.

This clonotype was seen a few times. The V call is TRBV7-9, the J call TRBJ2-7, with D unresolved. The V and J ends lost 3 bases and 4 bases respectively, with 1 base between them. CDR1 is SEHNR and CDR2 is FQNEAQ in the germline V gene (reference sequence). The CDR3 totals 10 residues. The CDR3 DNA is TGTGCCAGCAGCTTGTACGAGCAGTACGTC. Its translation: CASSLYEQYV.

The sample holds a few counts of this clonotype. V and J are TRBV7-2 and TRBJ1-1, with D possibly being TRBD1 (6 bases). Per the germline V gene, CDR1 is SGHTA and CDR2 is FQGNSA. The CDR3 spans 14 residues. V was shortened by 4 bases and J by 4 bases, with 13 bases between the two germline ends. CDR3 loop: CASSSDRQATEAFF. DNA of the CDR3: TGTGCCAGCAGCTCCGACAGACAGGCCACTGAAGCTTTCTTT.

This clonotype appeared a few times. This rearrangement joins TRBV20-1 to TRBJ2-1; D call uncertain. V dropped 0 bases and J dropped 1 base, with 10 bases sitting between them. This CDR3 has 15 residues. CDR1 and CDR2 (germline): DFQATT, SNEGSKA (reference sequence). The CDR3, as DNA: TGCAGTGCTAGAGATCCGCGCAGGTCCTACAATGAGCAGTTCTTC. Translated: CSARDPRRSYNEQFF.

In its sample, this clonotype is medium-sized. The chain uses TRBV5-1 and TRBJ2-2; a weak D match, TRBD1 (6 bases). V lost 1 base and J 4 bases, leaving 14 bases between the germline ends. Germline CDR1 and CDR2: SGHRS and YFSETQ. This CDR3 contains 16 residues. CDR3 in amino acids: CASSLLQGSITGELFF. CDR3 coding DNA: TGCGCCAGCAGCTTGCTCCAGGGGTCAATCACCGGGGAGCTGTTTTTT.

The sample holds a few counts of this clonotype. V gene TRBV14 combines with J gene TRBJ2-7; TRBD1 agrees at 7 bases. Germline lookup yields CDR1 SGHDN and CDR2 FVKESK. The CDR3 extends over 14 amino acids. Trimming took 1 base from V and 5 from J; bases not matched to a gene: 5. The CDR3 nucleotides read TGTGCCAGCAGCCAAGTAGGCAGGGGGAACGAGCAGTACTTC. Its translation is CASSQVGRGNEQYF.

This clonotype was detected only a few times. J is TRBJ2-1 and V is TRBV6-1; D is perhaps TRBD1 or TRBD2 (5 bases each). The V gene's germline CDR1 is MNHNS and CDR2 SASEGT. There are 11 residues in the CDR3. V lost 3 bases and J lost 10, with 7 bases in between. The CDR3 nucleotides are TGTGCCAGCAGTGATTGGGACGAGCAGTTCTTC. Its translation is CASSDWDEQFF.

The chain links TRBV4-3 to TRBJ2-2; TRBD2 is a possible D gene (6 bases). The germline gives CDR1 LGHNA, CDR2 YSLEER. The CDR3 totals 16 residues. With 0 bases removed from V and 0 bases from J, the gap between germline ends came to 8 bases. The CDR3 here is CASSQDGGTNTGELFF. CDR3 in DNA: TGCGCCAGCAGCCAAGACGGGGGTACGAACACCGGGGAGCTGTTTTTT.

This chain connects TRBV18 to TRBJ1-4; 9 nucleotides agree with TRBD1. J lost 7 bases, V lost 1 base, and 4 bases had no gene match. The CDR3 totals 15 residues. Germline CDR1 KGHSH, CDR2 LQKENI. In DNA form, the CDR3 reads TGTGCCAGCTCACCACGGAAGACAGGGGGTGAAAAACTGTTTTTT. Translation gives CASSPRKTGGEKLFF.

The chain recombines TRBV24-1 with TRBJ2-1; 11 bases are a match to TRBD2. The germline V gene has CDR1 KGHDR and CDR2 SFDVKD. This CDR3 comprises 18 residues. Trimming at V came to 8 bases and at J to 0 bases, leaving 11 bases not matched to a gene. The CDR3 protein is CATMGASGGPSSYNEQFF. The CDR3 DNA reads TGTGCCACCATGGGGGCTAGCGGGGGGCCCAGCTCCTACAATGAGCAGTTCTTC.

The genes are TRBV7-2 and TRBJ2-5; D ambiguous. V was pared by 1 base and J by 4 bases, with 10 bases between. Germline-derived CDR1 and CDR2 are SGHTA and FQGNSA. The CDR3 spans 14 residues. The CDR3 nucleotides read TGTGCCAGCAGCTTAGGGATAGTAGGAGAGACCCAGTACTTC. It is translated as CASSLGIVGETQYF.

Only a few counts were recorded for this clonotype. The chain joins TRBV7-9 to TRBJ2-7; D tentatively reads TRBD1 or TRBD2 (5 bases each). The CDR3 is 14 amino acids. V lost 3 bases and J 2 bases, leaving 11 bases between the germline ends. Per germline, CDR1 SEHNR and CDR2 FQNEAQ (reference sequence). The CDR3 sequence is CASSFWDGPYEQYV. CDR3 bases: TGTGCCAGCAGCTTTTGGGACGGACCCTACGAGCAGTACGTC.

The genes are TRBV27 and TRBJ2-3; D is possibly TRBD2 (5 bases). The CDR3 sequence is 16 residues long. Germline V CDR1 and CDR2: MNHEY, SMNVEV (reference sequence). Deletions cut 5 bases from V and 5 bases from J, with 20 bases between. The CDR3 DNA is TGTGCCAGCAGTCCCCAGGACCGCGGGCTGCAAGATACGCAGTATTTT. It is translated as CASSPQDRGLQDTQYF.

J is TRBJ1-4 and V is TRBV4-3; the D gene is possibly TRBD1 (6 bases). Deletions cut 4 bases from V and 0 bases from J, with 9 bases between. Germline values: CDR1 LGHNA, CDR2 YSLEER. This CDR3 region has 15 residues. The CDR3 DNA reads as TGCGCCAGCAGCCGGAAGGGGGCAACTAATGAAAAACTGTTTTTT. Translating it yields CASSRKGATNEKLFF.

The CDR3: CASSQVIGHVEAFF. The CDR3 coding sequence is TGTGCCAGCAGCCAAGTGATCGGGCACGTAGAAGCTTTCTTT. The chain uses TRBV3-1 and TRBJ1-1; D is unresolved. The germline gives CDR1 LGHDT, CDR2 YNNKEL (reference sequence). V gave up 1 base and J gave up 8 bases, with 14 bases separating them. There are 14 residues in the CDR3.

This clonotype was observed a handful of times. The rearrangement uses TRBV12-3 or TRBV12-4 and TRBJ2-5, with 7 bases matching TRBD1. V gave up 1 base and J gave up 2 bases; unmatched junction bases: 1. The CDR3 runs to 14 residues. CDR3 DNA: TGTGCCAGCAGTTTAGAGGGGGCACAAGAGACCCAGTACTTC. It is translated as CASSLEGAQETQYF.

This clonotype showed up just a few times. The chain couples TRBV5-1 to TRBJ2-7, with 10 nucleotides matching TRBD1. The CDR3 consists of 13 residues. J was trimmed by 6 bases and V by 4 bases; bases with no gene match: 4. Germline loops: CDR1 SGHRS, CDR2 YFSETQ. CDR3 DNA: TGCGCCAGCAGCAAGGGGGACAGGGGCGAGCAGTACGTC. This encodes CASSKGDRGEQYV.

The V gene is TRBV25-1, the J gene TRBJ2-3; weak D call: TRBD1 (5 bases). Germline CDR1 MGHDK, CDR2 SYGVNS. V was pared by 4 bases and J by 4 bases, with 12 bases between. The CDR3 extends over 14 amino acids. CDR3 nucleotides: TGTGCCAGCAGTGCCAGGGCTGGGTCAGATACGCAGTATTTT. This gives the protein CASSARAGSDTQYF.

A few counts support this clonotype. The V gene is TRBV10-3, the J gene TRBJ1-3, with D possibly TRBD1 on 6 matching bases. Looked up from germline, CDR1 is ENHRY and CDR2 is SYGVKD. The CDR3 sequence is 15 residues long. V lost 11 bases to trimming and J lost 3 bases, with 20 bases between them. CDR3 in DNA: TGTGCCCCGAGAGGAGAGGGGGTAGGTGGAAACACCATATATTTT. Its translation is CAPRGEGVGGNTIYF.

The table lists this clonotype with a few counts. The chain is built from TRBV7-9 and TRBJ2-5; D not certain. The CDR3 covers 14 residues. Germline CDR1 SEHNR, CDR2 FQNEAQ (reference sequence). V gave up 5 bases and J gave up 1 base, with 11 bases separating them. CDR3 loop: CASSEQEIQETQYF. DNA for the CDR3: TGTGCCAGCAGCGAGCAGGAAATCCAAGAGACCCAGTACTTC.

This clonotype was found a few times. This chain uses TRBV7-3 with TRBJ2-3; D may be TRBD2 (5 bases). V dropped 1 base and J dropped 2 bases, with 10 bases sitting between them. The germline V gene has CDR1 SGHTA and CDR2 FQGTGA. This CDR3 comprises 15 residues. The CDR3 here is CASSLRGRHTDTQYF. In nucleotides, the CDR3 is TGTGCCAGCAGCTTAAGAGGGCGACACACAGATACGCAGTATTTT.

The V gene is TRBV29-1, the J gene TRBJ2-3, with 7 bases fitting TRBD1. The CDR3 sequence is 14 residues long. After removal of 4 bases from V and 1 base from J, the junction contained 5 bases not matched to a gene. Germline V gives CDR1 SQVTM, CDR2 ANQGSEA. The CDR3: CSVGPGTGTDTQYF. CDR3 in DNA: TGCAGCGTTGGACCCGGGACAGGCACAGATACGCAGTATTTT.

This clonotype was seen only a few times. The CDR3 reads CASSGTLPRDTQYF. In nucleotides, the CDR3 is TGTGCCAGCAGTGGGACCCTTCCCAGGGATACGCAGTATTTT. The J gene is TRBJ2-3, the V gene TRBV12-3 or TRBV12-4, with D perhaps TRBD1 or TRBD2 (5 bases each). Trimming cost V 5 bases and J 6 bases, with 15 bases left between them. The CDR3 runs 14 residues.

This chain joins TRBV12-3 or TRBV12-4 and TRBJ2-3, with a possible D match to TRBD1 (5 bases). The V end was cut by 1 base, the J end by 6 bases, with 8 bases between. The CDR3 runs 13 residues. The DNA for the CDR3 is TGTGCCAGCAGTTTAGGGGGCCCCGATACGCAGTATTTT. This encodes CASSLGGPDTQYF.

The J gene is TRBJ2-5, the V gene TRBV5-4; no definite D call. The CDR3 contains 16 residues. Trimming left V 2 bases short and J 2 bases short, with 16 bases between. CDR1 is SGHNT and CDR2 is YYREEE in the germline V gene (reference sequence). The CDR3 DNA reads TGTGCCAGCAGCTTCTTTTCGCGCCGCTCGCAAGAGACCCAGTACTTC. It translates to CASSFFSRRSQETQYF.